This TCR beta chain was retrieved from a study of T cell responses to AZD1222 COVID-19 vaccine. TCRdb's copy holds only in-frame clones and misses some; the assay was immunoSEQ multiplex PCR. The data hold about 140,000 clones, with 85% to 95% observed a single time. Second doses were pooled across both intervals (about 4 or about 12 weeks). General observations from the study: Spike-specific TCR breadth and depth were elevated following two AZD1222 doses. The study reported that nearly half of spike-specific TCRs target unmutated variant regions.

The sample holds a few counts of this clone. The target antigen is unknown. The CDR3 has 15 residues. This material consisted of peripheral blood, taken 28 days after the second AZD1222 dose. This chain uses TRBV21-1 with TRBJ2-3; the DNA was not compared with TRBD2, the D call given in the table. TRBV21-1 has pseudogene status. The receptor comes from an adult who received the AZD1222 COVID-19 vaccine. CDR3 in DNA: TGTGCCAGCACCGACCAGCGACTGGCCACAGATACGCAGTATTTT. This codes for CASTDQRLATDTQYF.